The 23 T cell receptor delta chains below all came from one sample that was sequenced in a study of Vδ1+ human thymocytes (dated by TCRdb to the late 2010s). This sample was sequenced with an Illumina MiSeq. RNA extraction was carried out with the RNeasy mini kit, and reverse transcription was then done using Superscript III. CDR3 amplicons were generated by multiplex PCR with pooled V-gene forward primers and a constant-region reverse primer carrying Illumina adaptor overhangs. Public reads were reanalyzed in TCRdb with CATT, and rows carrying the same DNA were merged afterwards. Present in this sample are approximately 58,000 delta-chain clones, less than 15% of which were seen just once. The ten largest clonotypes hold around 0.37% of the sample. These receptors lack a known antigen. Summary of the overall study and its limitations: The thymic TRG and TRD repertoires appeared highly polyclonal, with Gaussian CDR3 length distributions, in contrast to the oligoclonal repertoires of peripheral blood.

Sequences were obtained from Vdelta1+ gamma-delta thymocytes from the thymus. Sample cell subset or site, as interpreted from the label and publication: FACS-sorted CD3+ TCRalphabeta- TCRVdelta1+ TCRVdelta2- thymocytes. The receptors were gathered from a girl under two years old who had congenital heart surgery.

This clone was recorded only once. The genes are TRDV1 and TRDJ1; TRDD3 agrees at 7 bases. Germline loops: CDR1 TSWWSYY, CDR2 QGS. The CDR3 is 23 residues long. V was pared by 0 bases and J by 0 bases, with 25 bases of the junction left unmatched. The CDR3 region has the DNA TGTGCTCTTGGGGAACTAGGCTCGGACGCCGTGGGTCTTGGGGGACTGTACACCGATAAACTCATCTTT. This sequence encodes CALGELGSDAVGLGGLYTDKLIF.

The chain recombines TRDV1 with TRDJ1, with TRDD3 matching 9 bases. This CDR3 spans 19 amino acids. CDR1 TSWWSYY and CDR2 QGS come from the germline V gene. Trimming removed 0 bases from V and 3 bases from J; junction bases left unmatched: 14. For the CDR3, the DNA is TGTGCTCTTGGGGAACTCGGCCGCCCCAACCGGGGGATACCCGATAAACTCATCTTT. As protein: CALGELGRPNRGIPDKLIF.

This clone showed up just a few times. The V and J genes are TRDV1 and TRDJ1; the match to TRDD3 covers 10 bases. Germline CDR1 reads TSWWSYY; CDR2 reads QGS. The CDR3 contains 24 residues. The V segment lost 1 base and the J segment 1 base; nucleotides outside the gene matches: 27. CDR3 coding DNA: TGTGCTCTTGGGGAACATCGCCTAGTCAAGACGAGGAGCTGGGGGATAGTTCCCACCGATAAACTCATCTTT. It codes for CALGEHRLVKTRSWGIVPTDKLIF.

There are a few counts of this clone. V usage is TRDV1 and J usage is TRDJ1; tentative D call: TRDD2 (7 bases). V lost 4 bases and J 0 bases, leaving 33 bases between the germline ends. The CDR3 is 22 residues long. Germline V gene lookup returns CDR1 TSWWSYY and CDR2 QGS. The CDR3 loop is CALGGTIPTPETGEDNTDKLIF. The CDR3 DNA is TGTGCTCTTGGGGGCACAATTCCTACACCCGAGACGGGGGAGGATAACACCGATAAACTCATCTTT.

The chain employs TRDV1 and TRDJ1; 9 nucleotides agree with TRDD3. Looked up from germline, CDR1 is TSWWSYY and CDR2 is QGS. With 4 bases clipped from V and 11 bases from J, the junction kept 26 bases outside the gene matches. This CDR3 comprises 19 residues. The DNA of the CDR3 is TGTGCTCTTGGGGGGGGTGGTGACGAGCTACTGGGGGACCCACCGGTTCTCATCTTT. This gives the protein CALGGGGDELLGDPPVLIF.

This clone was seen only a few times. At one boundary the junction diverges from the germline segment, which might be a read error. The chain uses TRDV2 and TRDJ1; 12 bases are shared with TRDD3. Germline loops: CDR1 GEAIGNYY, CDR2 EKD. This CDR3 region has 19 residues. The CDR3 is CACDTVAGNWGIQTDKPIF. For the CDR3, the DNA is TGTGCCTGTGACACCGTAGCAGGGAACTGGGGGATACAAACCGATAAACCCATCTTT.

This clone has more than one count but fewer than ten. The chain carries TRDV1 and TRDJ1; D tentatively fits TRDD1 or TRDD2 (5 bases each). Germline lookup yields CDR1 TSWWSYY and CDR2 QGS. The ends were cut back, 2 bases at V and 3 bases at J, with 31 bases in the middle. The CDR3 extends over 21 amino acids. The CDR3 DNA follows: TGTGCTCTTGGGGAAGGACTTCCCCCCAATAGCTTAGGTCCTCGGCCCGATAAACTCATCTTT. This translates into CALGEGLPPNSLGPRPDKLIF.

Remarks on this clone: Compared with germline, one end of the junction differs, possibly owing to a read error. The rearrangement joins TRDV1 to TRDJ1; 8 bases agree with TRDD2. The V gene's germline CDR1 is TSWWSYY and CDR2 QGS. The CDR3 extends over 20 amino acids. This CDR3 is CALGEVKSPFLRYWADKPIF. CDR3 bases: TGTGCTCTTGGGGAAGTAAAGTCGCCCTTCCTAAGGTACTGGGCCGATAAACCCATCTTT.

The J gene is TRDJ1, the V gene TRDV1, with TRDD3 matching 9 bases. CDR1 and CDR2 (germline): TSWWSYY, QGS. V shed 1 base and J 5 bases; nucleotides not matched to a gene: 29. This CDR3 is built from 23 residues. CDR3 nucleotide sequence: TGTGCTCTTGGGGAACAAGGTCCTTCCGCGTTACTGGGGGACCGCCTACTATGGGATAAACTCATCTTT. Translated, it gives CALGEQGPSALLGDRLLWDKLIF.

This chain connects TRDV1 to TRDJ1; D is unclear. The CDR3 is made up of 20 amino acids. Per the germline V gene, CDR1 is TSWWSYY and CDR2 is QGS. V lost 0 bases and J lost 0, with 23 bases in between. In nucleotides, the CDR3 is TGTGCTCTTGGGGAACTGTATCCTGGTGGAACGAACGCGTACACCGATAAACTCATCTTT. Translation: CALGELYPGGTNAYTDKLIF.

This clone was seen only a few times. The rearrangement links TRDV1 to TRDJ1; D assignment may be TRDD2 or TRDD3 (6 bases each). Germline V CDR1 and CDR2: TSWWSYY, QGS. There are 22 residues in the CDR3. V lost 0 bases and J lost 2, with 31 bases in between. The CDR3 sequence is CALGELDPFRYWAPLRTDKLIF. The DNA for the CDR3 is TGTGCTCTTGGGGAACTAGACCCCTTCCGTTACTGGGCCCCCCTGCGGACCGATAAACTCATCTTT.

In its sample, this clone was seen a few times. The chain employs TRDV1 and TRDJ1, with TRDD3 matching 7 bases. This CDR3 contains 17 residues. Germline V gives CDR1 TSWWSYY, CDR2 QGS. Germline trimming cut 1 base from V and 1 base from J; bases unmatched to any gene: 9. Written as DNA, the CDR3 is TGTGCTCTTGGGGAACGCGCGGCCGGGGGATGCACCGATAAACTCATCTTT. It translates to CALGERAAGGCTDKLIF.

The rearrangement links TRDV1 to TRDJ1, with 8 bases fitting TRDD3. The germline V gene encodes CDR1 TSWWSYY and CDR2 QGS. The V gene end was trimmed by 0 bases and the J gene end by 0 bases; junction bases not matched to a gene: 6. The CDR3 length is 17 residues. CDR3 sequence reads: CALGELCWGTYTDKLIF. CDR3 coding DNA: TGTGCTCTTGGGGAACTCTGCTGGGGGACGTACACCGATAAACTCATCTTT.

This chain connects TRDV1 to TRDJ1; a weak D match, TRDD2 (8 bases). The CDR3 sequence is 19 residues long. Per germline, CDR1 TSWWSYY and CDR2 QGS. Trimming left V 4 bases short and J 2 bases short, with 26 bases between. CDR3 bases: TGTGCTCTTGGGGGCAACTTCCTACTCTGGACTGGGGTTACCGATAAACTCATCTTT. It is translated as CALGGNFLLWTGVTDKLIF.

J is TRDJ1 and V is TRDV1, with 7 bases lining up with TRDD3. Unmatched junction bases numbered 11, after V lost 1 base and J lost 6 bases. The germline CDR1 and CDR2 sequences are TSWWSYY and QGS. This CDR3 region has 16 residues. The chain's CDR3 is CALGEPPCTGANKLIF. The DNA for the CDR3 is TGTGCTCTTGGGGAACCGCCCTGTACTGGGGCCAATAAACTCATCTTT.

There are a few counts of this clone. The chain employs TRDV1 and TRDJ1, with D possibly TRDD3 on 5 matching bases. The CDR3 length is 22 residues. Trimming removed 5 bases at V and 0 bases at J, with 34 bases between. Germline V gives CDR1 TSWWSYY, CDR2 QGS. The CDR3 reads CALGSLDPGARFGVRDTDKLIF. The CDR3 region has the DNA TGTGCTCTTGGGTCTCTAGATCCGGGGGCCCGATTTGGCGTTCGTGACACCGATAAACTCATCTTT.

The V gene is TRDV1, the J gene TRDJ1, with D possibly being TRDD3 (8 bases). V dropped 3 bases and J dropped 2 bases, with 31 bases sitting between them. Germline CDR1 TSWWSYY, CDR2 QGS. The CDR3 is made up of 21 amino acids. This CDR3 is CALGDLSLPPNWGPRTDKLIF. CDR3 nucleotides: TGTGCTCTTGGGGACCTCAGCCTTCCTCCTAACTGGGGGCCTAGGACCGATAAACTCATCTTT.

The chain employs TRDV1 and TRDJ1, with D perhaps TRDD2 (9 bases). CDR3 length: 19 residues. The ends were cut back, 1 base at V and 5 bases at J, with 26 bases in the middle. The germline CDR1 and CDR2 sequences are TSWWSYY and QGS. CDR3 nucleotides: TGTGCTCTTGGGGAACAAAGGCCTTCCTACCCCGCTGGGGGAGATAAACTCATCTTT. Protein: CALGEQRPSYPAGGDKLIF.

This chain links TRDV2 with TRDJ1, with 8 bases aligning to TRDD3. V lost 0 bases and J lost 4; bases outside the gene matches: 9. The length of the CDR3 is 16 residues. Germline V gives CDR1 GEAIGNYY, CDR2 EKD. The CDR3 loop is CACDTDGGWCLDKLIF. The CDR3 nucleotides are TGTGCCTGTGACACCGATGGGGGATGGTGTCTCGATAAACTCATCTTT.

This clone came up a few times. The chain joins TRDV1 to TRDJ1; 7 bases fit TRDD3. Looked up from germline, CDR1 is TSWWSYY and CDR2 is QGS. The junction had 23 bases not matched to a gene; V was cut back by 4 bases and J by 0 bases. CDR3 size: 21 residues. This CDR3 reads CALGAQERSYWGFRYTDKLIF. In DNA, the CDR3 is TGTGCTCTTGGGGCCCAGGAGAGGTCGTACTGGGGCTTCCGGTACACCGATAAACTCATCTTT.

The chain recombines TRDV1 with TRDJ1; 13 bases are a match to TRDD3. After removal of 9 bases from V and 3 bases from J, the junction contained 22 bases not matched to a gene. Germline V CDR1 and CDR2: TSWWSYY, QGS. The CDR3 has 20 residues. In DNA, the CDR3 is TGTGCTCTCTTCCCAATCGCTCGTACTGGGGGATACGCGAGGTCCGATAAACTCATCTTT. It specifies CALFPIARTGGYARSDKLIF.

The table lists this clone with many counts. The chain carries TRDV2 and TRDJ1, with 9 bases matching TRDD3. This CDR3 has 17 amino acids. Germline CDR1 GEAIGNYY, CDR2 EKD. V gave up 4 bases and J gave up 0 bases; unmatched junction bases: 11. Here the CDR3 reads CACDSHWGTRHTDKLIF. The CDR3 nucleotides are TGTGCCTGTGATTCTCACTGGGGGACTAGACACACCGATAAACTCATCTTT.

The chain employs TRDV3 and TRDJ1; D is unclear. With 2 bases removed from V and 0 bases from J, the gap between germline ends came to 13 bases. Looked up from germline, CDR1 is TVYSNPD and CDR2 is GDNSRS (reference sequence). The CDR3 loop spans 14 amino acids. The CDR3 loop is CAFWPLSYTDKLIF. The CDR3, as DNA: TGTGCCTTTTGGCCCCTTTCATACACCGATAAACTCATCTTT.